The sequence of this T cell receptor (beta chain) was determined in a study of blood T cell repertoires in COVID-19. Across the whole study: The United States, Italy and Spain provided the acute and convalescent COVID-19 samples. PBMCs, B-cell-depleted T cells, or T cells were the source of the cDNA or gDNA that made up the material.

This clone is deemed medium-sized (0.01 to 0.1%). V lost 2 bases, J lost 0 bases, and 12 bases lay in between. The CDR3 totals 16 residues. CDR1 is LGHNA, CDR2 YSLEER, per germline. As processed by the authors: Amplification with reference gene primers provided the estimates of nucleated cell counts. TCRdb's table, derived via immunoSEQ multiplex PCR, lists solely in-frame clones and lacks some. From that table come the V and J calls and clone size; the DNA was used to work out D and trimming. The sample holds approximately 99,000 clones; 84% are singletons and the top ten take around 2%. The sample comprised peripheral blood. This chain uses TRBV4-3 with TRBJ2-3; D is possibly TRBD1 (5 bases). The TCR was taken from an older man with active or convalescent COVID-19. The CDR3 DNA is TGCGCCAGCAGCCAAAGTGGGGCTTCTAGCACAGATACGCAGTATTTT. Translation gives CASSQSGASSTDTQYF.